This T cell receptor beta chain was found in a study of cytomegalovirus exposure and HLA in healthy donors. PCR primers comprised 60 Vbeta and 13 Jbeta primers. Study processing details: The authors later counted some 76 million unique TCR beta chains, 9 million to 12 million of them shared. Here immunoSEQ multiplex PCR was the method, and the copy in TCRdb shows in-frame clones only, minus some. V and J calls and clone size are copied from that table; D and trimming were computed from the DNA. This sample has roughly 130,000 clones, with about 80% found just once. On this clone itself: Antigen: not known.

Study results and caveats: Earlier findings revealed that most TCR beta V segments proved productive either about 87% or about 30% of the time. Rare sequences made up most TCRs, while some public TCRs were found in many donors.

Germline-derived CDR1 and CDR2 are SGHRS and YFSETQ. The CDR3 is 15 residues long. The ends lost 4 bases at V and 1 base at J; junction bases unmatched: 5. The V gene is TRBV5-1, the J gene TRBJ1-1, with 9 bases identical to TRBD1. This sequence originates from a man aged 30 to 45 in good health and CMV-seronegative. Sequencing was carried out using PBMCs. Here the CDR3 reads CASSPGTGWNTEAFF. The CDR3 DNA reads TGCGCCAGCAGCCCTGGGACAGGGTGGAACACTGAAGCTTTCTTT. The complete variable domain, with remaining parts taken from reference TRBV5-1 and TRBJ1-1, reads KAGVTQTPRYLIKTRGQQVTLSCSPISGHRSVSWYQQTPGQGLQFLFEYFSETQRNKGNFPGRFSGRQFSNSRSEMNVSTLELGDSALYLCASSPGTGWNTEAFFGQGTRLTVV.